This T cell receptor beta chain was profiled in a study of OX40 agonist ivuxolimab in advanced cancers. Across the whole study: Patients receiving dose escalation had hepatocellular carcinoma, melanoma, renal cell or head and neck cancer. Two patients with cutaneous melanoma and one with hepatocellular carcinoma, three in total, showed partial responses.

Remarks on this clone: No antigen is known for it.

The study, taken as a whole, reports: The study observed clonal expansion of CD4+ and CD8+ blood T cells by week 6 at 0.1 to 3.0 mg/kg.

V gave up 1 base and J gave up 6 bases, with 11 bases separating them. CDR3 length: 14 residues. Germline CDR1 SGHRS, CDR2 YFSETQ. Here immunoSEQ multiplex PCR was the method, and the copy in TCRdb shows in-frame clones only, minus some. The sample has 90,000 or so clones, around nine tenths seen once. This chain uses TRBV5-1 with TRBJ2-1, with D tentatively TRBD2 (5 bases). The sequences come from CD4+ or CD8+ T cells sorted from blood, collected in a trial of the OX40 agonist ivuxolimab. This receptor was taken from an adult with an advanced solid tumor such as melanoma, head and neck, liver or kidney cancer. The CDR3 sequence: CASSLMGAGNEQFF. In nucleotides, the CDR3 is TGCGCCAGCAGCTTGATGGGAGCTGGCAATGAGCAGTTCTTC.